Shown below are 28 T cell receptor beta chains from a single sample sequenced in a study of cytomegalovirus exposure and HLA in healthy donors. The PCR employed 60 Vbeta primers together with 13 Jbeta primers. The table came from immunoSEQ multiplex PCR; TCRdb's copy has only in-frame clones and leaves some out. This specimen shows 30,000 to 35,000 clones; the ten leading clones hold 3% to 4%. Sequences were obtained from PBMCs. The receptors come from a man aged 40-50 years in good health and CMV-seronegative.

The rearrangement uses TRBV18 and TRBJ1-1; 10 positions match TRBD1. Germline-derived CDR1 and CDR2 are KGHSH and LQKENI. There are 15 residues in the CDR3. V was clipped by 4 bases and J by 4 bases; unmatched bases: 6. The CDR3 region has the DNA TGTGCCAGCTCACGACAGGGGGCGAGGGCCACTGAAGCTTTCTTT. Translating gives CASSRQGARATEAFF. The full variable domain, completed using reference TRBV18 and TRBJ1-1, is NAGVMQNPRHLVRRRGQEARLRCSPMKGHSHVYWYRQLPEEGLKFMVYLQKENIIDESGMPKERFSAEFPKEGPSILRIQQVVRGDSAAYFCASSRQGARATEAFFGQGTRLTVV.

V gene TRBV18 combines with J gene TRBJ2-1; 7 bases align to TRBD2. The CDR3 runs to 15 residues. CDR1 KGHSH and CDR2 LQKENI come from the germline V gene. Trimming took 3 bases from V and 5 from J; bases not matched to a gene: 7. The DNA for the CDR3 is TGTGCCAGCTCACCGTACCCTAGCGGTGACAATGAGCAGTTCTTC. As protein: CASSPYPSGDNEQFF.

The genes are TRBV5-6 and TRBJ2-5, with D maybe TRBD1 (5 bases). This CDR3 is 14 amino acids long. Between the trimmed V and J ends, which lost 4 bases and 1 base, there was a span of 11 bases. Germline CDR1 and CDR2: SGHDT and YYEEEE. The CDR3 loop is CASSGPGFQETQYF. As DNA, the CDR3 is TGTGCCAGCAGCGGCCCAGGGTTCCAAGAGACCCAGTACTTC.

The chain combines TRBV18 with TRBJ2-2; 7 nucleotides align to TRBD1. Trimming at V came to 6 bases and at J to 4 bases, leaving 5 bases not matched to a gene. The V gene's germline CDR1 is KGHSH and CDR2 LQKENI. The CDR3 consists of 14 residues. The CDR3 sequence is CASSGDSLTGELFF. CDR3 in DNA: TGTGCCAGCTCCGGGGACAGCCTCACCGGGGAGCTGTTTTTT.

The chain carries TRBV29-1 and TRBJ1-2; tentative D call: TRBD1 (6 bases). V was cut by 4 bases and J by 1 base, with 13 bases left in between. Germline lookup yields CDR1 SQVTM and CDR2 ANQGSEA. The CDR3 loop spans 14 amino acids. The CDR3 DNA sequence: TGCAGCGTTGTGGGGCAGGGGTATAACTATGGCTACACCTTC. Its protein is CSVVGQGYNYGYTF. The full variable domain, its missing parts supplied by reference TRBV29-1 and TRBJ1-2, is SAVISQKPSRDICQRGTSLTIQCQVDSQVTMMFWYRQQPGQSLTLIATANQGSEATYESGFVIDKFPISRPNLTFSTLTVSNMSPEDSSIYLCSVVGQGYNYGYTFGSGTRLTVV.

J is TRBJ2-7 and V is TRBV5-4, with 8 positions matching TRBD1. The V gene's germline CDR1 is SGHNT and CDR2 YYREEE (reference sequence). The junction had 6 bases not matched to a gene; V was cut back by 4 bases and J by 3 bases. This CDR3 has 14 residues. CDR3 nucleotide sequence: TGTGCCAGCAGCCCGCCGGGACAGGTCTACGAGCAGTACTTC. This codes for CASSPPGQVYEQYF.

J is TRBJ2-5 and V is TRBV18, with 10 bases aligning to TRBD2. After removal of 2 bases from V and 4 bases from J, the junction contained 16 bases not matched to a gene. Germline lookup yields CDR1 KGHSH and CDR2 LQKENI. The CDR3 is 19 residues long. DNA of the CDR3: TGTGCCAGCTCACCAAGCGTTGTGGGTCTAGCGGGAGCGCGAGAGACCCAGTACTTC. Protein sequence: CASSPSVVGLAGARETQYF.

This chain joins TRBV11-3 and TRBJ2-5, with TRBD2 matching 8 bases. In germline, CDR1 is SGHNT, CDR2 YENEEA. The CDR3 spans 16 residues. Trimming took 3 bases from V and 4 from J; bases not matched to a gene: 10. This chain's CDR3 is CASSFFGGDLGETQYF. The DNA for the CDR3 is TGTGCCAGCAGCTTCTTCGGGGGGGACCTCGGAGAGACCCAGTACTTC.

This chain uses TRBV19 with TRBJ1-1; D gene uncertain. V dropped 9 bases and J dropped 5 bases, with 10 bases sitting between them. Germline V gene sequence: CDR1 LNHDA, CDR2 SQIVND (reference sequence). CDR3 length: 11 residues. CDR3 nucleotide sequence: TGTGCCAGCATGTCGGTAACTGAAGCTTTCTTT. As protein: CASMSVTEAFF.

The chain couples TRBV7-9 to TRBJ2-5; TRBD2 agrees at 7 bases. There are 13 residues in the CDR3. With V trimmed by 4 bases and J by 4 bases, 3 bases remained unmatched. CDR1 and CDR2 from the germline V gene are SEHNR and FQNEAQ (reference sequence). CDR3 amino acids: CASSSTSVETQYF. For the CDR3, the DNA is TGTGCCAGCAGCTCAACTAGCGTAGAGACCCAGTACTTC.

The chain combines TRBV19 with TRBJ1-1; TRBD1 aligns across 7 bases. Germline-derived CDR1 and CDR2 are LNHDA and SQIVND (reference sequence). Trimming at V came to 3 bases and at J to 1 base, leaving 5 bases not matched to a gene. This CDR3 has 15 amino acids. In DNA form, the CDR3 reads TGTGCCAGTAGTATGCAGGGGGGCCCGAACACTGAAGCTTTCTTT. As protein: CASSMQGGPNTEAFF.

The chain uses TRBV6-5 and TRBJ2-7, with D maybe TRBD2 (6 bases). CDR1 and CDR2 (germline): MNHEY, SVGAGI. CDR3 length equals 15 residues. The V end was cut by 0 bases, the J end by 2 bases, with 11 bases between. In nucleotides, the CDR3 is TGTGCCAGCAGTTACTCGCGGGGCAGCGCCTACGAGCAGTACTTC. The encoded protein is CASSYSRGSAYEQYF.

This chain connects TRBV19 to TRBJ1-5, with 8 bases lining up with TRBD1. CDR1 is LNHDA, CDR2 SQIVND, per germline (reference sequence). This CDR3 has 17 amino acids. J was trimmed by 3 bases and V by 5 bases; bases with no gene match: 12. CDR3 DNA: TGTGCCAGTAGTTCGAGTCCCGGGACAGGCTCCAATCAGCCCCAGCATTTT. It translates to CASSSSPGTGSNQPQHF.

V is TRBV7-9 and J is TRBJ1-5; D may be TRBD1 (5 bases). V lost 1 base to trimming and J lost 6 bases, with 10 bases between them. The CDR3 extends over 14 amino acids. Germline V gene lookup returns CDR1 SEHNR and CDR2 FQNEAQ (reference sequence). CDR3 loop: CASSLGQGGQPQHF. In DNA form, the CDR3 reads TGTGCCAGCAGCTTAGGGCAGGGTGGTCAGCCCCAGCATTTT.

The chain combines TRBV18 with TRBJ2-7, with D maybe TRBD2 (6 bases). This CDR3 has 15 residues. In germline, CDR1 is KGHSH, CDR2 LQKENI. Trimming removed 0 bases from V and 4 bases from J, with 13 bases in between. The CDR3 reads CASSPPARAGYEQYF. CDR3 nucleotide sequence: TGTGCCAGCTCACCACCTGCCAGGGCGGGATACGAGCAGTACTTC.

The chain joins TRBV20-1 to TRBJ2-3; D is perhaps TRBD2 (6 bases). V dropped 6 bases and J dropped 6 bases, with 7 bases sitting between them. The V gene's germline CDR1 is DFQATT and CDR2 SNEGSKA (reference sequence). This CDR3 has 10 amino acids. CDR3 DNA: TGCAGTGCAGGAGGGGATACGCAGTATTTT. Translating gives CSAGGDTQYF.

CDR3 protein: CASSSGTSGRSYEQYF. The CDR3 DNA is TGTGCCAGCAGCTCGGGGACTAGCGGGAGGTCCTACGAGCAGTACTTC. The rearrangement joins TRBV7-9 to TRBJ2-7; 15 bases map to TRBD2. The V and J ends lost 4 bases and 1 base, in that order; junction bases with no gene match: 2. Germline CDR1 SEHNR, CDR2 FQNEAQ (reference sequence). The CDR3 covers 16 residues. The full variable domain, with the rest looked up from reference TRBV7-9 and TRBJ2-7, is DTGVSQNPRHKITKRGQNVTFRCDPISEHNRLYWYRQTLGQGPEFLTYFQNEAQLEKSRLLSDRFSAERPKGSFSTLEIQRTEQGDSAMYLCASSSGTSGRSYEQYFGPGTRLTVT.

This chain links TRBV29-1 with TRBJ1-2; 8 bases map to TRBD1. Germline CDR1 is SQVTM and CDR2 is ANQGSEA. The CDR3 is made up of 14 amino acids. J lost 6 bases, V lost 5 bases, and 11 bases had no gene match. The CDR3 DNA reads TGCAGCGTTCGAAGCCCAGGACAGGGTGATGGCTACACCTTC. Protein sequence: CSVRSPGQGDGYTF.

V is TRBV7-2 and J is TRBJ1-1, with 7 nucleotides matching TRBD1. The ends lost 1 base at V and 7 bases at J; junction bases unmatched: 9. The length of the CDR3 is 15 residues. Germline assignment: CDR1 SGHTA and CDR2 FQGNSA. CDR3 protein: CASSLVAGGTGEAFF. In nucleotides, the CDR3 is TGTGCCAGCAGCTTAGTGGCAGGGGGGACTGGTGAAGCTTTCTTT.

Turning to this clone: An end of the junction differs from the germline gene, which may be a read error. J is TRBJ2-6 and V is TRBV7-3; 7 positions agree with TRBD1. Germline V gene sequence: CDR1 SGHTA, CDR2 FQGTGA. CDR3 length: 16 amino acids. CDR3 protein: CASSITQGTGANVLTF. In DNA, the CDR3 is TGTGCCAGCAGCATAACACAGGGGACTGGGGCCAACGTCCTGACTTTC.

As concerns this clone: One end of the junction is discordant with germline, which a read error may explain. The CDR3 bases are TGTGCCAGCAGCTGGGGGCAAGATGAAGATTTCTTT. Residues: CASSWGQDEDFF. V and J are TRBV5-6 and TRBJ1-1; D might be TRBD1 (6 bases). The CDR3 runs 12 residues. Germline V lookup: CDR1 SGHDT, CDR2 YYEEEE.

Note on this clone: At one of its ends the junction is not consistent with the germline gene, which may arise from a read error. The chain carries TRBV29-1 and TRBJ2-1; the D gene is possibly TRBD1 (6 bases). Germline CDR1 SQVTM, CDR2 ANQGSEA. The CDR3 contains 13 residues. In nucleotides, the CDR3 is TGCAGCGCCGACAGGTTCTCCGACAATGAGCAGTTCTTC. It is translated as CSADRFSDNEQFF.

V gene TRBV19 combines with J gene TRBJ1-5; D unclear. Germline CDR1 LNHDA, CDR2 SQIVND (reference sequence). This CDR3 is 15 amino acids long. Between the trimmed V and J ends, which lost 2 bases and 0 bases, there was a span of 8 bases. CDR3 loop: CASSIRDYSNQPQHF. CDR3 sequence (DNA): TGTGCCAGTAGTATACGGGATTATAGCAATCAGCCCCAGCATTTT.

The chain recombines TRBV10-3 with TRBJ2-5; 15 positions agree with TRBD2. The CDR3 is 14 residues long. Germline V gene data show CDR1 as ENHRY and CDR2 as SYGVKD. The ends lost 11 bases at V and 2 bases at J; junction bases unmatched: 3. Here the CDR3 DNA reads TGTGCCGCGGGACTAGCGGGAGGTCAAGAGACCCAGTACTTC. It is translated as CAAGLAGGQETQYF.

The chain has TRBV4-3 and TRBJ2-3; tentative D call: TRBD2 (5 bases). The germline CDR1 and CDR2 sequences are LGHNA and YSLEER. The V gene lost 2 bases and the J gene lost 0 bases, with 9 bases spanning the gap. CDR3 length: 15 amino acids. CDR3: CASSQTGVSTDTQYF. CDR3 DNA sequence: TGCGCCAGCAGCCAAACCGGGGTTAGCACAGATACGCAGTATTTT.

This chain joins TRBV30 and TRBJ2-2; 9 bases match TRBD2. Germline CDR1 reads GTSNPN; CDR2 reads SVGIG (reference sequence). V was pared by 1 base and J by 6 bases, with 6 bases of the junction left unmatched. The CDR3 runs to 15 residues. The CDR3 sequence: CAWSDVAGASGELFF. The CDR3 DNA is TGTGCCTGGAGTGACGTAGCGGGAGCCTCCGGGGAGCTGTTTTTT.

The J gene is TRBJ2-7, the V gene TRBV6-5, with TRBD2 matching over 12 bases. Trimming at V came to 4 bases and at J to 3 bases, leaving 4 bases not matched to a gene. The V gene's germline CDR1 is MNHEY and CDR2 SVGAGI. This CDR3 is built from 15 residues. The CDR3 nucleotides read TGTGCCAGCAGTTCCCGACTAGCGGGAGTCTACGAGCAGTACTTC. Its protein product is CASSSRLAGVYEQYF.

The chain recombines TRBV10-3 with TRBJ2-5; the D gene is possibly TRBD2 (6 bases). Germline V gene data show CDR1 as ENHRY and CDR2 as SYGVKD. CDR3 size: 17 residues. Trimming removed 2 bases at V and 2 bases at J, with 18 bases between. The CDR3 reads CAISEGSSGASQETQYF. CDR3 nucleotide sequence: TGTGCCATCAGTGAGGGAAGTAGCGGAGCCTCTCAAGAGACCCAGTACTTC.